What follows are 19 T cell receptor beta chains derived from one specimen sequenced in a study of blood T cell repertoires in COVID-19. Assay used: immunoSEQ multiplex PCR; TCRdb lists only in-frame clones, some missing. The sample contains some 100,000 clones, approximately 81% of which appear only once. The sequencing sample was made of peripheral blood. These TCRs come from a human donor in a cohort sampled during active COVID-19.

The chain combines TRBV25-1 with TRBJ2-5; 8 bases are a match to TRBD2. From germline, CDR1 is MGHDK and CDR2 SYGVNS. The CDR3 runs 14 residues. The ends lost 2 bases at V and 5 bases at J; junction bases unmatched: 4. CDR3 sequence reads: CASSEPAGGETQYF. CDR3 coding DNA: TGTGCCAGCAGTGAACCCGCGGGAGGTGAGACCCAGTACTTC. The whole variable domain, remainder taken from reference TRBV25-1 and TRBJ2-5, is EADIYQTPRYLVIGTGKKITLECSQTMGHDKMYWYQQDPGMELHLIHYSYGVNSTEKGDLSSESTVSRIRTEHFPLTLESARPSHTSQYLCASSEPAGGETQYFGPGTRLLVL.

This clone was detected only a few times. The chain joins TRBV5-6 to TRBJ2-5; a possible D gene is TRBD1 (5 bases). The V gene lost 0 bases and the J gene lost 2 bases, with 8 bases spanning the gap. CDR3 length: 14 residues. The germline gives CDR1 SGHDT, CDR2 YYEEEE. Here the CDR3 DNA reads TGTGCCAGCAGCTTGGGACACAGGCAAGAGACCCAGTACTTC. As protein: CASSLGHRQETQYF.

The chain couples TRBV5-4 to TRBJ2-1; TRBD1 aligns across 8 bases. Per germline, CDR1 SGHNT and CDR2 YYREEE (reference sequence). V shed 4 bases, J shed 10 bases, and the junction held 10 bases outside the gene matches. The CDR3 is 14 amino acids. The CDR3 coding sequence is TGTGCCAGCAGCCAAGGACAGGGCGCTCGGGAGCAGTTCTTC. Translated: CASSQGQGAREQFF.

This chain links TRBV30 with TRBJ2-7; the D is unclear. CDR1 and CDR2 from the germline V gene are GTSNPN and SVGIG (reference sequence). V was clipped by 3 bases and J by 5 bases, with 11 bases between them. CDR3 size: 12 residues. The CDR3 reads CAWRTLPNEQYF. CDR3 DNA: TGTGCCTGGAGGACTCTTCCCAACGAGCAGTACTTC.

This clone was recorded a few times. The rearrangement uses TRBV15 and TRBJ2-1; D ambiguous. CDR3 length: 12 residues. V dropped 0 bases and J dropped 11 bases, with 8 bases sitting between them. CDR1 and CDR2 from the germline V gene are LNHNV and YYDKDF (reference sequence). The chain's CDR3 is CATSRDLGKQFF. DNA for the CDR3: TGTGCCACCAGCAGAGATCTGGGCAAGCAGTTCTTC.

This chain's CDR3 is CASSPPRANTGELFF. Written as DNA, the CDR3 is TGTGCCAGCAGCCCCCCACGGGCGAACACCGGGGAGCTGTTTTTT. This chain uses TRBV3-1 (or the pseudogene TRBV3-2) with TRBJ2-2; D unresolved. The CDR3 totals 15 residues. The V end lost 4 bases, the J end lost 0 bases, and 9 bases lay between the germline ends. Germline V gene data show CDR1 as LGHDT and CDR2 as YNNKEL (reference sequence).

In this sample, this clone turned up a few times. The CDR3 DNA follows: TGTGCCTGGAGTGGCCAGGGGATGAACTATGGCTACACCTTC. This encodes CAWSGQGMNYGYTF. J is TRBJ1-2 and V is TRBV30; maybe TRBD1 (6 bases). V lost 1 base to trimming and J lost 2 bases, with 11 bases between them. Germline-derived CDR1 and CDR2 are GTSNPN and SVGIG (reference sequence). The CDR3 runs 14 residues. Full variable domain (missing parts from reference TRBV30 and TRBJ1-2): SQTIHQWPATLVQPVGSPLSLECTVEGTSNPNLYWYRQAAGRGLQLLFYSVGIGQISSEVPQNLSASRPQDRQFILSSKKLLLSDSGFYLCAWSGQGMNYGYTFGSGTRLTVV.

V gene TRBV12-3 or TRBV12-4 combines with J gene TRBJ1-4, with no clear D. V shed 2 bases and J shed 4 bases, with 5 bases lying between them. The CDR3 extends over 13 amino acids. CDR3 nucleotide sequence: TGTGCCAGCAGTTTACGGGGTAATGAAAAACTGTTTTTT. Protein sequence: CASSLRGNEKLFF.

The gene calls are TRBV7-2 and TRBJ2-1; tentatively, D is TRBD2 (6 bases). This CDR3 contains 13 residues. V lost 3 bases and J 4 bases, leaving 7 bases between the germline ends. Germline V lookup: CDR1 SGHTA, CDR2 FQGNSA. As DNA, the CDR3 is TGTGCCAGCAGCTTGGGACTGTACAATGAGCAGTTCTTC. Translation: CASSLGLYNEQFF.

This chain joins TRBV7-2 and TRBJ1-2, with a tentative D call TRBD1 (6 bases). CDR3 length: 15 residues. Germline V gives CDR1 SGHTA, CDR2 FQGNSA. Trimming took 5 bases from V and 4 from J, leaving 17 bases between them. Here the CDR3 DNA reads TGTGCCAGCAGCCCGGACCTAACAGGGATCTATGGCTACACCTTC. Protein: CASSPDLTGIYGYTF. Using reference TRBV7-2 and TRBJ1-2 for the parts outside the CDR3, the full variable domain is GAGVSQSPSNKVTEKGKDVELRCDPISGHTALYWYRQSLGQGLEFLIYFQGNSAPDKSGLPSDRFSAERTGGSVSTLTIQRTQQEDSAVYLCASSPDLTGIYGYTFGSGTRLTVV.

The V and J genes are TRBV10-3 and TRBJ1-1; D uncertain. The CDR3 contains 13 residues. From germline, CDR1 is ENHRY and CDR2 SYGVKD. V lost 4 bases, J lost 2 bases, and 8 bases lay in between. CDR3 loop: CAISGGINTEAFF. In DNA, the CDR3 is TGTGCCATCAGTGGAGGGATAAACACTGAAGCTTTCTTT.

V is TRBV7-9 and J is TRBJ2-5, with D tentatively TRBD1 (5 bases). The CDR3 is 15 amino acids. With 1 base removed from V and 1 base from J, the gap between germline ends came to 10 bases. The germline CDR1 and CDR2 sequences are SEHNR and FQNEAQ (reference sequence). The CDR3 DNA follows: TGTGCCAGCAGCTTAGTACCCAGGGCCCAAGAGACCCAGTACTTC. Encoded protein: CASSLVPRAQETQYF.

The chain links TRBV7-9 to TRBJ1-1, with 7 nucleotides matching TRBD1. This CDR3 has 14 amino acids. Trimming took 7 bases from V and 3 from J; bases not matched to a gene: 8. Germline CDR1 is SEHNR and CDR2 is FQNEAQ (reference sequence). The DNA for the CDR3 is TGTGCCAGCATGCCGGACAGGATAGACACTGAAGCTTTCTTT. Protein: CASMPDRIDTEAFF. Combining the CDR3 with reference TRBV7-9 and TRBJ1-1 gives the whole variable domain DTGVSQNPRHKITKRGQNVTFRCDPISEHNRLYWYRQTLGQGPEFLTYFQNEAQLEKSRLLSDRFSAERPKGSFSTLEIQRTEQGDSAMYLCASMPDRIDTEAFFGQGTRLTVV.

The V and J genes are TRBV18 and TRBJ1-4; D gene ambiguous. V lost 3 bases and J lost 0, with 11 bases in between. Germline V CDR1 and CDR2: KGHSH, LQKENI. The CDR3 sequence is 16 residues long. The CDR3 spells CASSPPGKATNEKLFF. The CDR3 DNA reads TGTGCCAGCTCACCCCCCGGGAAAGCAACTAATGAAAAACTGTTTTTT.

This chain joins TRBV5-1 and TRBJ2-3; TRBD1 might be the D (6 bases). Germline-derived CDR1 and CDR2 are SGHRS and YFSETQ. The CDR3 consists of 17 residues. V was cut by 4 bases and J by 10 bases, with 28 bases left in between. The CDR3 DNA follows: TGCGCCAGCAGCACAGACAGGAACGGCCTTCAGCGACTTGCGCAGTATTTT. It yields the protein CASSTDRNGLQRLAQYF. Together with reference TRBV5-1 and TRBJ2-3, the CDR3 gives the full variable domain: KAGVTQTPRYLIKTRGQQVTLSCSPISGHRSVSWYQQTPGQGLQFLFEYFSETQRNKGNFPGRFSGRQFSNSRSEMNVSTLELGDSALYLCASSTDRNGLQRLAQYFGPGTRLTVL.

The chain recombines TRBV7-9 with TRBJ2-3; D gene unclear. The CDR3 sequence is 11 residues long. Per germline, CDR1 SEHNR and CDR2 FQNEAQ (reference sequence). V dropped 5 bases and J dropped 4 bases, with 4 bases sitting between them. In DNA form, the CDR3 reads TGTGCCAGCAGCAGAGCAGATACGCAGTATTTT. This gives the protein CASSRADTQYF.

DNA for the CDR3: TGTGCCAGCAGTTACACCGGGACAGGGTACTCAGATACGCAGTATTTT. Translation gives CASSYTGTGYSDTQYF. This chain uses TRBV6-2 or TRBV6-3 with TRBJ2-3; 9 positions match TRBD1. The CDR3 is made up of 16 amino acids. CDR1 and CDR2 (germline): MNHEY, SVGEGT. Trimming cost V 2 bases and J 4 bases; bases outside gene matches: 7.

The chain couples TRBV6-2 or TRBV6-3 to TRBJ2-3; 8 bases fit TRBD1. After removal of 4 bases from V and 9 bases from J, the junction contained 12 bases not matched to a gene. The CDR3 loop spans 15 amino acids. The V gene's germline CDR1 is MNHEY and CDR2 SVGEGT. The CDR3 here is CASSSIGQGRATQYF. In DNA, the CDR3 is TGTGCCAGCAGTTCCATAGGACAGGGCCGAGCGACGCAGTATTTT.

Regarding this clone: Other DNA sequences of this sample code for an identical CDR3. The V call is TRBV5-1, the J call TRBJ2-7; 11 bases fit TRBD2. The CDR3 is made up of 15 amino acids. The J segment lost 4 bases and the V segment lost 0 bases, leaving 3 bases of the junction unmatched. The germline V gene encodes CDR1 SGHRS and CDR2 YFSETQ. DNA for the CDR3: TGCGCCAGCAGCTTGGGCGGGACTAGCGGTTACGAGCAGTACTTC. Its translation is CASSLGGTSGYEQYF.